Below are 15 T cell receptor beta chains sequenced from a single sample in a study of blood T cell repertoires in COVID-19. The repertoire was sequenced with immunoSEQ multiplex PCR; TCRdb's copy has only in-frame clones and lacks some. The data show 210,000 or so clones, 85% to 90% seen once. The sequencing input was peripheral blood. The receptor set was obtained from a man under 40 with COVID-19, enrolled during active disease.

CDR3 region: CASSLEDRGSDTQYF. For the CDR3, the DNA is TGCGCCAGCAGCTTGGAGGACAGGGGATCGGATACGCAGTATTTT. The chain has TRBV5-1 and TRBJ2-3; 9 nucleotides match TRBD1. V shed 0 bases and J 6 bases; nucleotides not matched to a gene: 5. The germline gives CDR1 SGHRS, CDR2 YFSETQ. CDR3 length equals 15 residues.

V usage is TRBV6-5 and J usage is TRBJ1-2; unclear D gene. The CDR3 is 12 amino acids. The ends were cut back, 2 bases at V and 13 bases at J, with 14 bases in the middle. Germline assignment: CDR1 MNHEY and CDR2 SVGAGI. CDR3 sequence reads: CASSYREAGGTF. The CDR3 coding sequence is TGTGCCAGCAGTTACCGGGAGGCAGGCGGCACCTTC.

This chain uses TRBV12-3 or TRBV12-4 with TRBJ2-7; tentatively, D is TRBD2 (5 bases). CDR3 size: 12 residues. V lost 4 bases to trimming and J lost 2 bases, with 6 bases between them. As DNA, the CDR3 is TGTGCCAGCAGTTGGGGAGCCTACGAGCAGTACTTC. Its protein product is CASSWGAYEQYF.

This chain uses TRBV7-2 with TRBJ2-7; D is possibly TRBD1 (5 bases). This CDR3 is 14 amino acids long. Germline-derived CDR1 and CDR2 are SGHTA and FQGNSA. Deletions cut 3 bases from V and 0 bases from J, with 9 bases between. The CDR3 DNA is TGTGCCAGCAGCTTTGGGGCTTTCTCCTACGAGCAGTACTTC. Translation: CASSFGAFSYEQYF.

This CDR3 reads CASSPTDRGITEAFF. The DNA for the CDR3 is TGTGCCAGCAGTCCCACAGACAGGGGGATAACTGAAGCTTTCTTT. The chain links TRBV28 to TRBJ1-1; 9 bases agree with TRBD1. With V trimmed by 5 bases and J by 5 bases, 9 bases remained unmatched. Germline lookup yields CDR1 MDHEN and CDR2 SYDVKM. The CDR3 totals 15 residues.

CDR3 region: CASSIGTVYNEQFF. The CDR3 DNA follows: TGTGCCAGCAGCATAGGGACAGTCTACAATGAGCAGTTCTTC. This chain joins TRBV7-2 and TRBJ2-1, with 7 positions matching TRBD1. CDR1 SGHTA and CDR2 FQGNSA come from the germline V gene. J lost 3 bases, V lost 5 bases, and 4 bases had no gene match. This CDR3 region has 14 residues.

This clone was picked up a small number of times. The rearrangement uses TRBV28 and TRBJ1-1, with 8 bases lining up with TRBD1. Trimming cost V 4 bases and J 5 bases; bases outside gene matches: 6. Germline values: CDR1 MDHEN, CDR2 SYDVKM. CDR3 size: 14 residues. This CDR3 reads CASSSGGARTEAFF. The CDR3 region has the DNA TGTGCCAGCAGTTCAGGGGGCGCAAGGACTGAAGCTTTCTTT.

The chain has TRBV27 and TRBJ2-3; TRBD2 matches 11 bases. The J segment lost 6 bases and the V segment lost 0 bases, leaving 8 bases of the junction unmatched. The CDR3 runs 17 residues. Germline lookup yields CDR1 MNHEY and CDR2 SMNVEV (reference sequence). The CDR3 DNA follows: TGTGCCAGCAGTTTATCAGGAGGTGCTAGCGGGGGGGATACGCAGTATTTT. Amino acid sequence: CASSLSGGASGGDTQYF.

The V gene is TRBV2, the J gene TRBJ2-2; TRBD1 matches at 8 bases. Germline lookup yields CDR1 SNHLY and CDR2 FYNNEI. The CDR3 has 15 residues. Losses at the gene ends were 5 bases for V and 5 bases for J; bases not matched to a gene: 7. The CDR3 loop is CASSYGQGHTGELFF. CDR3 bases: TGTGCCAGCAGTTACGGACAGGGTCATACCGGGGAGCTGTTTTTT.

The V call is TRBV3-1 (or the pseudogene TRBV3-2), the J call TRBJ2-3, with TRBD2 matching 9 bases. With V trimmed by 4 bases and J by 3 bases, 2 bases remained unmatched. Germline V gene sequence: CDR1 LGHDT, CDR2 YNNKEL (reference sequence). This CDR3 is built from 14 residues. The CDR3 bases are TGTGCCAGCAGCCTGCGGGGGGGGACAGATACGCAGTATTTT. Translated: CASSLRGGTDTQYF.

This clone turned up a few times. V gene TRBV12-2 combines with J gene TRBJ1-4; the listed D gene, TRBD1, was not tested against the DNA. TRBV12-2 is a recognized pseudogene. The CDR3 has 12 amino acids. CDR3 sequence: CASRLGQEKLFF. The CDR3 nucleotides are TGTGCAAGTCGCTTAGGACAGGAAAAACTGTTTTTT.

The chain uses TRBV15 and TRBJ2-7; the D gene is possibly TRBD2 (6 bases). Germline V gives CDR1 LNHNV, CDR2 YYDKDF (reference sequence). The CDR3 covers 15 residues. The V gene lost 0 bases and the J gene lost 2 bases, with 11 bases spanning the gap. CDR3 nucleotide sequence: TGTGCCACCAGCAGAGAGGGTAGCGGAACCTACGAGCAGTACTTC. Its protein product is CATSREGSGTYEQYF.

The chain uses TRBV6-2 or TRBV6-3 and TRBJ1-1, with D uncertain. The length of the CDR3 is 16 residues. Germline-derived CDR1 and CDR2 are MNHEY and SVGEGT. Trimming cost V 2 bases and J 4 bases, with 17 bases left between them. In nucleotides, the CDR3 is TGTGCCAGCAGTTACGCAAGGGTGCGGGCGGTCACTGAAGCTTTCTTT. Translated: CASSYARVRAVTEAFF.

This clone has a handful of counts. The rearrangement links TRBV29-1 to TRBJ1-1, with a weak D call TRBD1 (6 bases). Germline values: CDR1 SQVTM, CDR2 ANQGSEA. CDR3 length: 14 amino acids. V gave up 6 bases and J gave up 0 bases, with 14 bases separating them. This chain's CDR3 is CSVLTGLMNTEAFF. As DNA, the CDR3 is TGCAGCGTATTGACAGGACTCATGAACACTGAAGCTTTCTTT. Looking up the rest from reference TRBV29-1 and TRBJ1-1 gives the full variable domain: SAVISQKPSRDICQRGTSLTIQCQVDSQVTMMFWYRQQPGQSLTLIATANQGSEATYESGFVIDKFPISRPNLTFSTLTVSNMSPEDSSIYLCSVLTGLMNTEAFFGQGTRLTVV.

J is TRBJ1-2 and V is TRBV6-6; 11 nucleotides agree with TRBD1. CDR1 and CDR2 (germline): MNHNY, SVGAGI (reference sequence). V lost 5 bases and J lost 7; bases outside the gene matches: 6. This CDR3 comprises 14 residues. The CDR3 DNA sequence: TGTGCCAGCAGTCCGGGACAGGGGGATTCTGGCTACACCTTC. Its translation is CASSPGQGDSGYTF.